This T cell receptor beta chain came from a study of control samples from healthy donors and cancer patients. The assay was immunoSEQ multiplex PCR, and TCRdb's table has in-frame clones only and misses some. The profile covers roughly 63,000 clones, with nearly 90% appearing a single time and less than 7% taken by the ten largest. Trimming removed 7 bases from V and 6 bases from J; junction bases left unmatched: 4. The CDR3 has 13 residues. The sequence derives from a man in his 60s with colorectal cancer. Sequenced material: PBMCs. This rearrangement joins TRBV12-3 or TRBV12-4 to TRBJ2-2; 8 bases match TRBD1. CDR3 amino acids: CASISQGAGELFF. Here the CDR3 DNA reads TGTGCCAGCATCTCACAGGGGGCCGGGGAGCTGTTTTTT.